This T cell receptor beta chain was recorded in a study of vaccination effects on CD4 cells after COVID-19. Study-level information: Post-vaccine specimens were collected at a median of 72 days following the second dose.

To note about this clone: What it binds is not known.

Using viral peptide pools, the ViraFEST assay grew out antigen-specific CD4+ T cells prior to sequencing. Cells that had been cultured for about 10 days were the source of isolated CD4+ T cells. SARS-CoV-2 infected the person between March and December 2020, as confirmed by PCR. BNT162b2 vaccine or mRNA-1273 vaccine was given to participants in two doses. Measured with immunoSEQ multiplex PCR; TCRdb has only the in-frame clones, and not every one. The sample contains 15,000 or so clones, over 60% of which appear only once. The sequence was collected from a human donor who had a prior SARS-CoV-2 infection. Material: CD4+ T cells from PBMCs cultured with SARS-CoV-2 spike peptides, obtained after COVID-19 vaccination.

The CDR3 is CARQPPRVYRVLSCFPGANVLTF. DNA for the CDR3: TGTGCCAGACAACCCCCACGTGTTTACAGGGTGTTGTCTTGTTTCCCTGGGGCCAACGTCCTGACTTTC. The rearrangement uses TRBV5-3 and TRBJ2-6; tentative D call: TRBD1 (6 bases). TRBV5-3 is annotated as an ORF whose role is uncertain. Trimming removed 7 bases at V and 2 bases at J, with 37 bases between. The CDR3 totals 23 residues.